A single sample is the source of the 29 T cell receptor beta chains below, sequenced in a study of blood T cell repertoires in COVID-19. Here immunoSEQ multiplex PCR was the method, and the copy in TCRdb shows in-frame clones only, minus some. Here the sample spans about 350,000 clones, approximately 91% being singletons. The source material was PBMCs or T cells enriched from blood (not recorded which). The receptors stem from a woman between 25 and 40 years old who had been exposed to COVID-19.

Notes on this clone: Other DNA sequences in the same sample also yield this CDR3. The genes are TRBV19 and TRBJ2-1; D possibly corresponds to TRBD1 (6 bases). The CDR3 is 15 amino acids. Trimming took off 6 bases at V and 0 bases at J, with 12 bases between the two ends. CDR1 and CDR2 (germline): LNHDA, SQIVND (reference sequence). The CDR3 DNA is TGTGCCAGTAGACCTGACAGGAGCTCCTACAATGAGCAGTTCTTC. Amino acid sequence: CASRPDRSSYNEQFF.

The chain carries TRBV12-3 or TRBV12-4 and TRBJ1-1; D unresolved. The V end lost 6 bases, the J end lost 3 bases, and 8 bases lay between the germline ends. This CDR3 comprises 12 residues. CDR3 sequence reads: CASSPLYTEAFF. The DNA for the CDR3 is TGTGCCAGCAGCCCTCTTTACACTGAAGCTTTCTTT.

The chain employs TRBV27 and TRBJ1-4; D is uncertain. This CDR3 contains 14 residues. CDR1 MNHEY and CDR2 SMNVEV come from the germline V gene (reference sequence). V shed 3 bases and J shed 7 bases, with 12 bases lying between them. In DNA form, the CDR3 reads TGTGCCAGCAGTTTTTTTTCGGGAAGTGAAAAACTGTTTTTT. Translated, it gives CASSFFSGSEKLFF.

J is TRBJ2-3 and V is TRBV2, with TRBD2 identical over 7 bases. V was clipped by 5 bases and J by 1 base; unmatched bases: 12. The CDR3 sequence is 17 residues long. CDR1 and CDR2 (germline): SNHLY, FYNNEI. The CDR3 coding sequence is TGTGCCAGCAGTCGGGCGGGAGTAGTTTGGGGCACAGATACGCAGTATTTT. Protein: CASSRAGVVWGTDTQYF.

The gene calls are TRBV27 and TRBJ2-2, with D unclear. Germline CDR1 MNHEY, CDR2 SMNVEV (reference sequence). This CDR3 spans 13 amino acids. The V gene lost 0 bases and the J gene lost 6 bases, with 5 bases spanning the gap. DNA for the CDR3: TGTGCCAGCAGTTTATCGGCCCCCGGGGAGCTGTTTTTT. As protein: CASSLSAPGELFF.

The V and J genes are TRBV6-5 and TRBJ2-7; tentative D call: TRBD2 (5 bases). Germline V gene data show CDR1 as MNHEY and CDR2 as SVGAGI. Trimming shortened V by 7 bases and J by 6 bases, and 10 bases separated the two germline ends. The CDR3 is made up of 11 amino acids. This chain's CDR3 is CASKREGEQYF. Written as DNA, the CDR3 is TGTGCCAGCAAGAGGGAAGGCGAGCAGTACTTC.

The rearrangement uses TRBV5-1 and TRBJ2-7; TRBD2 matches at 9 bases. With 4 bases clipped from V and 4 bases from J, the junction kept 12 bases outside the gene matches. The V gene's germline CDR1 is SGHRS and CDR2 YFSETQ. The CDR3 is made up of 16 amino acids. Here the CDR3 reads CASSAGGTSRFYEQYF. The DNA for the CDR3 is TGCGCCAGCAGCGCAGGAGGGACTAGCAGGTTTTACGAGCAGTACTTC.

The chain uses TRBV7-3 and TRBJ2-1; 14 bases line up with TRBD2. This CDR3 has 17 amino acids. CDR1 and CDR2 from the germline V gene are SGHTA and FQGTGA. J was trimmed by 3 bases and V by 5 bases; bases with no gene match: 6. The CDR3 loop is CASSPGLAGVYYNEQFF. CDR3 nucleotide sequence: TGTGCCAGCAGCCCGGGACTAGCGGGAGTGTACTACAATGAGCAGTTCTTC.

V usage is TRBV3-1 (or the pseudogene TRBV3-2) and J usage is TRBJ2-5; 11 bases match TRBD2. Unmatched junction bases numbered 5, after V lost 4 bases and J lost 1 base. Germline CDR1 is LGHDT and CDR2 is YNNKEL (reference sequence). CDR3 length: 16 residues. DNA for the CDR3: TGTGCCAGCAGCCTGAGACTAGCGGGATCCCAAGAGACCCAGTACTTC. Protein product: CASSLRLAGSQETQYF.

The chain carries TRBV28 and TRBJ1-2, with D unclear. The ends were cut back, 8 bases at V and 2 bases at J, with 9 bases in the middle. There are 12 residues in the CDR3. The germline V gene encodes CDR1 MDHEN and CDR2 SYDVKM. CDR3 residues: CASVQTNYGYTF. CDR3 bases: TGTGCCAGCGTACAGACGAACTATGGCTACACCTTC.

The chain employs TRBV20-1 and TRBJ2-5; D gene ambiguous. CDR3 length: 11 residues. Trimming shortened V by 1 base and J by 3 bases, and 3 bases separated the two germline ends. CDR1 DFQATT and CDR2 SNEGSKA come from the germline V gene (reference sequence). CDR3 nucleotide sequence: TGCAGTGCTAGAGCTGAAGAGACCCAGTACTTC. This translates into CSARAEETQYF.

The CDR3 DNA sequence: TGTGCCAGCAGGGGGGACAGGGATTCCTACAATGAGCAGTTCTTC. This encodes CASRGDRDSYNEQFF. The J gene is TRBJ2-1, the V gene TRBV2, with 9 positions matching TRBD1. Trimming at V came to 6 bases and at J to 1 base, leaving 4 bases not matched to a gene. The germline CDR1 and CDR2 sequences are SNHLY and FYNNEI. The CDR3 loop spans 15 amino acids.

A single count supports this clone. This chain links TRBV6-5 with TRBJ1-6; maybe TRBD1 (6 bases). The length of the CDR3 is 15 residues. Trimming took 2 bases from V and 6 from J, leaving 11 bases between them. Germline V gene lookup returns CDR1 MNHEY and CDR2 SVGAGI. CDR3 sequence reads: CASSYEDRPNSPLHF. CDR3 in DNA: TGTGCCAGCAGTTACGAGGACAGACCTAATTCACCCCTCCACTTT.

The chain carries TRBV7-8 and TRBJ1-2; 9 bases align to TRBD1. Trimming at V came to 7 bases and at J to 8 bases, leaving 8 bases not matched to a gene. Per germline, CDR1 SGHVS and CDR2 FQNEAQ. The CDR3 has 13 amino acids. CDR3 in DNA: TGTGCCAGCACCACGGACAGGGGAGGAGGCTACACCTTC. Protein: CASTTDRGGGYTF.

The V call is TRBV27, the J call TRBJ2-7; TRBD2 matches 16 bases. Germline V gives CDR1 MNHEY, CDR2 SMNVEV (reference sequence). The V gene end was trimmed by 5 bases and the J gene end by 0 bases; junction bases not matched to a gene: 16. This CDR3 comprises 21 residues. CDR3 DNA: TGTGCCAGCAGTATTCTTCCGGGACTAGCGGGGGGGGCTACCCGCTCCTACGAGCAGTACTTC. Amino acid sequence: CASSILPGLAGGATRSYEQYF.

This clone was found a few times. The chain recombines TRBV5-1 with TRBJ2-7; tentative D call: TRBD1 (6 bases). Germline V gene sequence: CDR1 SGHRS, CDR2 YFSETQ. The CDR3 loop spans 13 amino acids. Between the trimmed V and J ends, which lost 2 bases and 6 bases, there was a span of 12 bases. CDR3 DNA sequence: TGCGCCAGCAGCTTTCCCGGGACAAGCGAGCAGTACTTC. Translation: CASSFPGTSEQYF.

The chain couples TRBV5-1 to TRBJ1-5; TRBD1 might be the D (5 bases). Looked up from germline, CDR1 is SGHRS and CDR2 is YFSETQ. The CDR3 length is 13 residues. V dropped 1 base and J dropped 5 bases, with 7 bases sitting between them. CDR3 sequence: CASSLRGDQPQHF. The CDR3 region has the DNA TGCGCCAGCAGCTTGCGGGGGGATCAGCCCCAGCATTTT.

The chain carries TRBV28 and TRBJ2-7; D is unresolved. The CDR3 is 13 residues long. The germline V gene has CDR1 MDHEN and CDR2 SYDVKM. The germline V and J ends were trimmed by 6 bases and 2 bases, with 11 bases remaining between them. CDR3 nucleotides: TGTGCCAGCAGCTCACAGTCCACCTACGAGCAGTACTTC. Protein sequence: CASSSQSTYEQYF.

The chain combines TRBV19 with TRBJ2-1; 12 nucleotides agree with TRBD2. V gave up 6 bases and J gave up 4 bases; unmatched junction bases: 10. The length of the CDR3 is 17 residues. From germline, CDR1 is LNHDA and CDR2 SQIVND (reference sequence). For the CDR3, the DNA is TGTGCCAGTAGACGTCAGTCCCTAGCGGGAGGGTACAATGAGCAGTTCTTC. This sequence encodes CASRRQSLAGGYNEQFF.

CDR3 bases: TGTGCCAGCAGTTACCGGCGGGGGGGTAATGAGCAGTTCTTC. Amino acid sequence: CASSYRRGGNEQFF. The rearrangement uses TRBV6-2 or TRBV6-3 and TRBJ2-1; 9 nucleotides match TRBD2. Germline-derived CDR1 and CDR2 are MNHEY and SVGEGT. The CDR3 length is 14 residues. Trimming cost V 2 bases and J 7 bases; bases outside gene matches: 3.

The V gene is TRBV7-9, the J gene TRBJ2-4; D is unresolved. The CDR3 spans 14 residues. Germline CDR1 and CDR2: SEHNR and FQNEAQ (reference sequence). Trimming took off 0 bases at V and 2 bases at J, with 5 bases between the two ends. The CDR3 coding sequence is TGTGCCAGCAGCTTAGCTCAGTCCAAAAACATTCAGTACTTC. Translating gives CASSLAQSKNIQYF.

V gene TRBV19 combines with J gene TRBJ2-2; 14 positions match TRBD2. Germline loops: CDR1 LNHDA, CDR2 SQIVND (reference sequence). CDR3 size: 16 residues. Germline trimming cut 7 bases from V and 1 base from J; bases unmatched to any gene: 2. The CDR3 DNA follows: TGTGCCAGTAAGACTAGCGGGAGGGTGAACACCGGGGAGCTGTTTTTT. It yields the protein CASKTSGRVNTGELFF.

The J gene is TRBJ1-1, the V gene TRBV19, with D possibly TRBD1 on 6 matching bases. The CDR3 totals 12 residues. With 7 bases removed from V and 4 bases from J, the gap between germline ends came to 10 bases. Per the germline V gene, CDR1 is LNHDA and CDR2 is SQIVND (reference sequence). The CDR3 DNA reads as TGTGCCAGTATGGGGGCAGGCACTGAAGCTTTCTTT. It encodes CASMGAGTEAFF. Full variable domain (remainder filled in from reference TRBV19 and TRBJ1-1): DGGITQSPKYLFRKEGQNVTLSCEQNLNHDAMYWYRQDPGQGLRLIYYSQIVNDFQKGDIAEGYSVSREKKESFPLTVTSAQKNPTAFYLCASMGAGTEAFFGQGTRLTVV.

The gene calls are TRBV13 and TRBJ2-2, with D possibly being TRBD2 (5 bases). From germline, CDR1 is PRHDT and CDR2 FYEKMQ (reference sequence). V was shortened by 9 bases and J by 1 base, with 12 bases between the two germline ends. This CDR3 is 14 amino acids long. The CDR3 loop is CASLNGGNTGELFF. The CDR3 nucleotides are TGTGCCAGTCTCAATGGAGGGAACACCGGGGAGCTGTTTTTT.

The chain recombines TRBV7-8 with TRBJ1-5; D possibly corresponds to TRBD1 (5 bases). Trimming shortened V by 0 bases and J by 4 bases, and 7 bases separated the two germline ends. CDR3 length equals 14 residues. Germline V CDR1 and CDR2: SGHVS, FQNEAQ. The CDR3 protein is CASSLAGPNQPQHF. The CDR3 region has the DNA TGTGCCAGCAGCTTAGCGGGGCCGAATCAGCCCCAGCATTTT.

The CDR3 nucleotides are TGTGCCAGCAGTTGGGACAGTGAAGCTTTCTTT. Amino acid sequence: CASSWDSEAFF. This rearrangement joins TRBV12-3 or TRBV12-4 to TRBJ1-1; TRBD1 matches 7 bases. V was pared by 4 bases and J by 7 bases, with 0 bases of the junction left unmatched. The CDR3 covers 11 residues.

In the case of this clone: Within the sample, other DNA sequences also encode this same CDR3. The gene calls are TRBV9 and TRBJ2-7, with 12 nucleotides matching TRBD2. Germline trimming cut 2 bases from V and 1 base from J; bases unmatched to any gene: 1. Germline V lookup: CDR1 SGDLS, CDR2 YYNGEE. The CDR3 totals 15 residues. CDR3 sequence (DNA): TGTGCCAGCAGCGTGGGGACTAGCGGGTCCTACGAGCAGTACTTC. Translating it yields CASSVGTSGSYEQYF.

The V call is TRBV28, the J call TRBJ2-1; the match to TRBD2 covers 7 bases. The germline V gene has CDR1 MDHEN and CDR2 SYDVKM. CDR3 length: 15 residues. V trimming: 3 bases; J trimming: 3 bases; junction bases outside the gene matches: 5. The CDR3 spells CASSFMRELYNEQFF. The CDR3 nucleotides read TGTGCCAGCAGTTTTATGCGGGAGCTCTACAATGAGCAGTTCTTC.

CDR3: CSVLVRDLGYTEAFF. The CDR3 nucleotides are TGCAGCGTTTTAGTCCGTGACCTAGGATACACTGAAGCTTTCTTT. V is TRBV29-1 and J is TRBJ1-1, with D unresolved. The CDR3 spans 15 residues. Germline V gene lookup returns CDR1 SQVTM and CDR2 ANQGSEA. Between the trimmed V and J ends, which lost 5 bases and 3 bases, there was a span of 19 bases.